This is a list of T cell receptor beta chains from one sample in a study of molecular identifiers for immune sequencing clone quantification. A single record per CDR3 protein comes from TCRdb applying MiXCR to the PCR reads. The table has some 89,000 distinct CDR3 sequences, roughly 24% seen once. The sample comprised naive CD8+ T cells from blood, with Jurkat cell RNA spiked in. These receptor sequences come from a human donor in good health. Some libraries in this study had Jurkat cell RNA spiked in. The CDR3 runs from the conserved cysteine through the conserved F or W. D genes are given only for firm matches. For some rows the clone size is stated as once, few or many, or as a class when expanded; others skip it.

CDR3 DNA,CDR3 protein,clone size,D gene,V gene,J gene
TGTGCCAGCAGCTTGGAACCCAGCTACTATGGCTACACCTTC,CASSLEPSYYGYTF,many,-,TRBV5-6,TRBJ1-2
TGCAGCGCGACGGGACAGGGGAGCTCCTACGAGCAGTACTTC,CSATGQGSSYEQYF,few,TRBD1,TRBV29-1,TRBJ2-7
TGCAGCCTCTCTAGCGGAGGCGAGACAGATACGCAGTATTTT,CSLSSGGETDTQYF,many,TRBD2,TRBV29-1,TRBJ2-3
TGTGCCAGCAGTACGCTCCAGGGGTTGAACACTGAAGCTTTCTTT,CASSTLQGLNTEAFF,many,-,TRBV27,TRBJ1-1
TGTGCCAGCAGTCCGTGGGGTCCCCACACTGAAGCTTTCTTT,CASSPWGPHTEAFF,many,-,TRBV12-3/TRBV12-4,TRBJ1-1
TGTGCCAGCAGTTTGACTAGCCTCTCTCGCAATACGCAGTATTTT,CASSLTSLSRNTQYF,few,TRBD2,TRBV28,TRBJ2-3
TGTGCCACCAGTGATTTTGGCAAAGAATTCGGCTTAGATACGCAGTATTTT,CATSDFGKEFGLDTQYF,-,-,TRBV24-1,TRBJ2-3
TGTGCCAGCAGCCACATACACGACAGGGGAACACGCTACAATGAGCAGTTCTTC,CASSHIHDRGTRYNEQFF,many,TRBD1,TRBV2,TRBJ2-1
TGTGCCAGTAGTACCGACACGAGCTCCTACGAGCAGTACTTC,CASSTDTSSYEQYF,many,-,TRBV19,TRBJ2-7
TGTGCCAGCAGCATAGTCTCGAGCTACGAGCAGTACTTC,CASSIVSSYEQYF,many,-,TRBV7-9,TRBJ2-7
TGCAGCGTTGAGTATCGGGAGGGATCCAGGGAGCTGTTTTTT,CSVEYREGSRELFF,many,TRBD2,TRBV29-1,TRBJ2-2
TGTGCCAGAAGCGACTTTATCAATCCGGGACAGGCAAATCAGCCCCAGCATTTT,CARSDFINPGQANQPQHF,many,TRBD1,TRBV5-3,TRBJ1-5
TGCAGTGCTAGAGATCTCGACAGAGTCTACGAGCAGTACTTC,CSARDLDRVYEQYF,-,-,TRBV20-1,TRBJ2-7
TGTGCCAGCGGACTAGCGGGAGACTACGAGCAGTACTTC,CASGLAGDYEQYF,few,TRBD2,TRBV19,TRBJ2-7
TGCGCCAGCAGCTACGCCCTGAACACTGAAGCTTTCTTT,CASSYALNTEAFF,many,-,TRBV4-1,TRBJ1-1
TGTGCCAGCAGCCAGATGAGCGGAGGGCCCCCCTACGAGCAGTACTTC,CASSQMSGGPPYEQYF,many,-,TRBV4-2,TRBJ2-7
TGTGCCAGCAGCCCCCACACGACAGGGTCCAACGAGCAGTACTTC,CASSPHTTGSNEQYF,-,TRBD1,TRBV9,TRBJ2-7
TGTGCCAGCAGCCCCGAAATATATCAGCCCCAGCATTTT,CASSPEIYQPQHF,many,-,TRBV7-2,TRBJ1-5
TGCGCCAGCAGCCAAGCTGGCGACTACTACTACGAGCAGTACTTC,CASSQAGDYYYEQYF,many,-,TRBV4-1,TRBJ2-7
TGTGCCAGCAGTTACTCGTTGGGGATTTTAGCGGAGATCTCCTACGAGCAGTACTTC,CASSYSLGILAEISYEQYF,many,-,TRBV6-2/TRBV6-3,TRBJ2-7
TGTGCCAGCAGTCCCGGACAGGGAGCTTTCTTT,CASSPGQGAFF,many,TRBD1,TRBV6-2/TRBV6-3,TRBJ1-1
TGTGCCAGCAGTTACGGGACAGGTGGGACCACAGATACGCAGTATTTT,CASSYGTGGTTDTQYF,many,TRBD1,TRBV6-5,TRBJ2-3
TGTGCCAGCAGCGACACTCAAGAGGCCCAGTACTTC,CASSDTQEAQYF,few,-,TRBV2,TRBJ2-5
TGTGCCAGCAGCTTAGGTAGGCACACTGAAGCTTTCTTT,CASSLGRHTEAFF,few,-,TRBV11-2,TRBJ1-1
TGCAGTGCTAGGGGGATGCAACGGACAGATACGCAGTATTTT,CSARGMQRTDTQYF,many,-,TRBV20-1,TRBJ2-3
TGTGCTAGTGGAAAAGAACAGGGCATGATCCACGAGCAGTACTTC,CASGKEQGMIHEQYF,many,-,TRBV12-5,TRBJ2-7
TGTGCCTGGAGCGAGGGGGGGATTGAAGCTTTCTTT,CAWSEGGIEAFF,few,-,TRBV30,TRBJ1-1
TGTGCCAGCAGCCTGGGACTAGCGGGGGGGCCAGTGGCCTACGAGCAGTACTTC,CASSLGLAGGPVAYEQYF,many,TRBD2,TRBV3-1,TRBJ2-7
TGTGCCAGCAGTTACTCAATCGTCACTGAAGCTTTCTTT,CASSYSIVTEAFF,many,-,TRBV6-2/TRBV6-3,TRBJ1-1
-,CAWSGLFALGTNPLFWNERYF,-,-,TRBV30,TRBJ2-7
TGTGCCAGCCGGGACAGTTTCACAGATACGCAGTATTTT,CASRDSFTDTQYF,many,TRBD1,TRBV4-2,TRBJ2-3
TGTGCCAGCAGCCCTCAGCGGGAAGGGGGCTACAATGAGCAGTTCTTC,CASSPQREGGYNEQFF,few,-,TRBV6-5,TRBJ2-1
TGTGCCAGCAGTTTAGTGCAGGAGAACACCGGGGAGCTGTTTTTT,CASSLVQENTGELFF,many,-,TRBV12-3/TRBV12-4,TRBJ2-2
TGCGCCAGCAGCCAAGAATCGGGTGAAGAGACCCAGTACTTC,CASSQESGEETQYF,-,-,TRBV4-1,TRBJ2-5
TGCGCCAGCACTCCAAGGGGGACAGGGTTCTATAATGAGCAGTTCTTC,CASTPRGTGFYNEQFF,many,TRBD1,TRBV5-1,TRBJ2-1
TGTGCCAGCAGTCTCCTGACAGGGACCGACGAGCAGTACTTC,CASSLLTGTDEQYF,few,TRBD1,TRBV27,TRBJ2-7